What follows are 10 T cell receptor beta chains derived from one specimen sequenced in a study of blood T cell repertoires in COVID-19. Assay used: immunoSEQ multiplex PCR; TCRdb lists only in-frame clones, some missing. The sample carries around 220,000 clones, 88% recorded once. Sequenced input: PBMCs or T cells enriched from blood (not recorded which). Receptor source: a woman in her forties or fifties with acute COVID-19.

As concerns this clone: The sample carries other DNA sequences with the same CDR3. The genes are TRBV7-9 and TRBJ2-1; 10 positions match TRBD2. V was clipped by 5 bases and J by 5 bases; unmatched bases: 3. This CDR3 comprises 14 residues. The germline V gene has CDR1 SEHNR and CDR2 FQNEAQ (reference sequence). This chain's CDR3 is CASSLLAGDNEQFF. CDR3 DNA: TGTGCCAGCAGCCTTCTAGCGGGAGACAATGAGCAGTTCTTC. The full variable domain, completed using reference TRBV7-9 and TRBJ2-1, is DTGVSQNPRHKITKRGQNVTFRCDPISEHNRLYWYRQTLGQGPEFLTYFQNEAQLEKSRLLSDRFSAERPKGSFSTLEIQRTEQGDSAMYLCASSLLAGDNEQFFGPGTRLTVL.

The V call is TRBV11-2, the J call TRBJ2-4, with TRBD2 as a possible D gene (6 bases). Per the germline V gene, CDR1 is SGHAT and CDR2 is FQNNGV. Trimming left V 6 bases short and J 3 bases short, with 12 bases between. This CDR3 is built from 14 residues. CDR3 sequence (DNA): TGTGCCAGCAGGGGGACTGGCCACAAAAACATTCAGTACTTC. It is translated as CASRGTGHKNIQYF.

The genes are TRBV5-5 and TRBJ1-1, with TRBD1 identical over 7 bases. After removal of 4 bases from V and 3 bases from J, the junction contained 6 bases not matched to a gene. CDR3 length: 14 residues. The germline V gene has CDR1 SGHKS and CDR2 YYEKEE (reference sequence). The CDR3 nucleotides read TGTGCCAGCAGCCCCTACAGGGGTGACACTGAAGCTTTCTTT. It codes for CASSPYRGDTEAFF.

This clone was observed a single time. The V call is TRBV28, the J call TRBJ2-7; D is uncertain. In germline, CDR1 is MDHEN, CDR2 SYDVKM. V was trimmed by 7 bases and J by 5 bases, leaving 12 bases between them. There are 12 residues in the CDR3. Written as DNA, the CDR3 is TGTGCCAGCACCTCCCCCCAGGACGAGCAGTACTTC. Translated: CASTSPQDEQYF.

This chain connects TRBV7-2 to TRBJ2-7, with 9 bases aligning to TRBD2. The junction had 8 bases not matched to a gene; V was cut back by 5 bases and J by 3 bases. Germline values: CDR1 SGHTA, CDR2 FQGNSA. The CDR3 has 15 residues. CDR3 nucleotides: TGTGCCAGCAGCCTGACTAGCGGTTTCGACTACGAGCAGTACTTC. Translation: CASSLTSGFDYEQYF. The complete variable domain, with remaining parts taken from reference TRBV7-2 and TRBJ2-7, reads GAGVSQSPSNKVTEKGKDVELRCDPISGHTALYWYRQSLGQGLEFLIYFQGNSAPDKSGLPSDRFSAERTGGSVSTLTIQRTQQEDSAVYLCASSLTSGFDYEQYFGPGTRLTVT.

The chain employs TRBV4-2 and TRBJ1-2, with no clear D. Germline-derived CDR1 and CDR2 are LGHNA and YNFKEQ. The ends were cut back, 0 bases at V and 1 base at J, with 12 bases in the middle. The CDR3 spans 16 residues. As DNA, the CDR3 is TGTGCCAGCAGCCAAGATTTGGGAGTGATTAACTATGGCTACACCTTC. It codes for CASSQDLGVINYGYTF.

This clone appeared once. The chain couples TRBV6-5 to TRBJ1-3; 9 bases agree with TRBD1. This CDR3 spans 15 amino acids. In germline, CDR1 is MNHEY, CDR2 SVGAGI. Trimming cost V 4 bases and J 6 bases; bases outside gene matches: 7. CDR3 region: CASSLDRGEENTIYF. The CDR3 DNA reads TGTGCCAGCAGTTTGGACAGGGGAGAAGAAAACACCATATATTTT.

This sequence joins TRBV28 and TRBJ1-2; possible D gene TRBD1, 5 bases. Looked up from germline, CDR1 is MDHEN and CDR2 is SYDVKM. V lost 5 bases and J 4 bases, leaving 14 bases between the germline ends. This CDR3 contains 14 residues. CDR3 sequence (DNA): TGTGCCAGCAGTGTGGGGGGGGTTGGCTATGGCTACACCTTC. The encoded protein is CASSVGGVGYGYTF.

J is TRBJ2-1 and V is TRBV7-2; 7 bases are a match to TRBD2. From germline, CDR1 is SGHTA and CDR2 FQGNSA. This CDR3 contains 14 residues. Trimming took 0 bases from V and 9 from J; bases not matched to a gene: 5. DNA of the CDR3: TGTGCCAGCAGCTTAGCTAGCTGGGGGGGTGAGCAGTTCTTC. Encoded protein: CASSLASWGGEQFF.

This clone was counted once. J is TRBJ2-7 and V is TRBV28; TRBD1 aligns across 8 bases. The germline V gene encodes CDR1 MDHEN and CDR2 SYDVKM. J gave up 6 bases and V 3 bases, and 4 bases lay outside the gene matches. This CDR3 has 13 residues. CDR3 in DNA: TGTGCCAGCAGTTTGTTCGACAGGGGCGAGCAGTACTTC. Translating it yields CASSLFDRGEQYF.